This T cell receptor beta chain emerged from a study of blood T cell repertoires in COVID-19. Study background: Sites in the United States, Italy and Spain provided acute and convalescent COVID-19 samples. From T cells, B-cell-depleted T cells, or PBMCs came the material, which was cDNA or gDNA.

V trimming: 4 bases; J trimming: 2 bases; junction bases outside the gene matches: 2. Germline V gene data show CDR1 as SGHRS and CDR2 as YFSETQ. The CDR3 consists of 14 residues. In the authors' workflow: Amplification from reference gene primers served as the basis for estimated nucleated cell counts. Sequencing was performed with immunoSEQ multiplex PCR; in TCRdb, only in-frame clones are kept and a portion is missing. That table is the source of V, J and clone size, and D and trimming were worked out from the DNA. The table includes 350,000 to 400,000 clones, roughly nine tenths detected once. Categorization into cohorts depended on clinical history that participants reported.

The chain couples TRBV5-1 to TRBJ1-2; 10 bases are shared with TRBD1. Sample: PBMCs or T cells enriched from blood (not recorded which). This TCR was recovered from a woman aged 25 to 45 who had recovered from COVID-19. The CDR3 loop is CASSRGQGNYGYTF. In DNA, the CDR3 is TGCGCCAGCAGCAGGGGACAGGGGAACTATGGCTACACCTTC.